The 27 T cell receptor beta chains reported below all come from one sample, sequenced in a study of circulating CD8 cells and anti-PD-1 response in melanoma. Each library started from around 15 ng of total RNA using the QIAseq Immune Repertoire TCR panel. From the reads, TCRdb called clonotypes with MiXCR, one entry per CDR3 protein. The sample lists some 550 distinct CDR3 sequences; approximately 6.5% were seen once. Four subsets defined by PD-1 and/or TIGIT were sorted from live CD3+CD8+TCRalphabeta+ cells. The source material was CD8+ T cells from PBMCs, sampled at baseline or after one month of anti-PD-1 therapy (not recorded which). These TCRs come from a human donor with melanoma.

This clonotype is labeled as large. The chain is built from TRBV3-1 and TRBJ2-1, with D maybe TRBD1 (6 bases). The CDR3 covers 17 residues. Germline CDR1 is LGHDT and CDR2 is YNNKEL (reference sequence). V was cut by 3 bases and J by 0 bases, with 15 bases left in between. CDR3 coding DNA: TGTGCCAGCAGCCAGGACAGAGGAACCCCCTCCTACAATGAGCAGTTCTTC. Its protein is CASSQDRGTPSYNEQFF.

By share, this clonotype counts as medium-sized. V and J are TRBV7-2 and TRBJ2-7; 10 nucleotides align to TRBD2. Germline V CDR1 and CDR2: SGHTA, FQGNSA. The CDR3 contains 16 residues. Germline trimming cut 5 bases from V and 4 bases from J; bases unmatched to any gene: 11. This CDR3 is CASSPRTSGRSYEQYF. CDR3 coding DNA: TGTGCCAGCAGCCCGCGGACTAGCGGCCGCTCATACGAGCAGTACTTC.

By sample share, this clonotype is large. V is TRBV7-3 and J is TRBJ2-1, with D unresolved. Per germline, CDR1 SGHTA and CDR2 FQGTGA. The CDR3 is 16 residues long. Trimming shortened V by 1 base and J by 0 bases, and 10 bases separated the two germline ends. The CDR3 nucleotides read TGTGCCAGCAGCTTAATGGTGGGGAACTCCTACAATGAGCAGTTCTTC. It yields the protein CASSLMVGNSYNEQFF.

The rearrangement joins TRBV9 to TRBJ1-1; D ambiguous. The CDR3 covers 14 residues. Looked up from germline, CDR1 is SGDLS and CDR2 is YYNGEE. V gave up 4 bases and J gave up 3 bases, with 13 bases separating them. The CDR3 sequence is CASSSGRFDTEAFF. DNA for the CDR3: TGTGCCAGCAGCTCCGGTCGCTTTGACACTGAAGCTTTCTTT.

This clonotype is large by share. The CDR3: CAWSVGFYNEQFF. Written as DNA, the CDR3 is TGTGCCTGGAGTGTGGGCTTTTACAATGAGCAGTTCTTC. The gene calls are TRBV30 and TRBJ2-1, with unresolved D. CDR3 length equals 13 residues. CDR1 GTSNPN and CDR2 SVGIG come from the germline V gene (reference sequence). With 0 bases removed from V and 4 bases from J, the gap between germline ends came to 7 bases.

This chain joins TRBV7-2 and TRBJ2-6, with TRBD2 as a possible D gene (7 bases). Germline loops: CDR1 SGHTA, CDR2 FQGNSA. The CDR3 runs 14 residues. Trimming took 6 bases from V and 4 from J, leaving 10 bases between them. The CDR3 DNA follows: TGTGCCAGCAGACGGGGGGCAGGGGCCAACGTCCTGACTTTC. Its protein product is CASRRGAGANVLTF.

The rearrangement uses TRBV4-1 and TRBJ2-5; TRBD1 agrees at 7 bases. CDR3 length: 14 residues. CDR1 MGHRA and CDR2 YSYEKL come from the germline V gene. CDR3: CWRRDTGALGTQYF. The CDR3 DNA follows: TGCTGGCGCAGAGATACAGGGGCCTTAGGGACCCAGTACTTC.

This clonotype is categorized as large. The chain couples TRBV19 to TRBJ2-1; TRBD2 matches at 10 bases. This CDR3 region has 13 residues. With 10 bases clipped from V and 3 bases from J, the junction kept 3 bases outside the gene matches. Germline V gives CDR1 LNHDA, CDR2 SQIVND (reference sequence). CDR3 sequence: CATASGGYNEQFF. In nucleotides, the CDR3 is TGTGCCACCGCTAGCGGGGGCTACAATGAGCAGTTCTTC.

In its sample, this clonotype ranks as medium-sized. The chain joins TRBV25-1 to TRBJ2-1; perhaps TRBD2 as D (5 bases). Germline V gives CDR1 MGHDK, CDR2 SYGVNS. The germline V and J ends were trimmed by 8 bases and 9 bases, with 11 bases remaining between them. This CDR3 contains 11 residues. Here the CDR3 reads CASGLTGEQFF. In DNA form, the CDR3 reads TGTGCCAGCGGACTTACGGGTGAGCAGTTCTTC.

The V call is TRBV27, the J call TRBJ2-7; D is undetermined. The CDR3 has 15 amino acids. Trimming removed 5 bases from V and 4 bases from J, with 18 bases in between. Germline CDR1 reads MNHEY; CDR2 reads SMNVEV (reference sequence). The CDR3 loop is CASSRPGTANYEQYF. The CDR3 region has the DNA TGTGCCAGCAGTCGCCCCGGAACAGCGAATTACGAGCAGTACTTC.

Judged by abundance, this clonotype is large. CDR3 DNA: TGTGCCAGCAGTTTATCGGGGTCTGTGGGGGTTGAAGCTTTCTTT. Residues: CASSLSGSVGVEAFF. The rearrangement uses TRBV27 and TRBJ1-1, with D possibly matching TRBD1 (5 bases). The CDR3 extends over 15 amino acids. V was trimmed by 0 bases and J by 7 bases, leaving 15 bases between them. The germline CDR1 and CDR2 sequences are MNHEY and SMNVEV (reference sequence).

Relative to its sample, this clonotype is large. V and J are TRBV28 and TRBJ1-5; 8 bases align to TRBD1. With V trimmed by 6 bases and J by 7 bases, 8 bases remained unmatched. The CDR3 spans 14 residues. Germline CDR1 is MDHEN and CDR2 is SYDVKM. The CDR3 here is CASSPDRDMQPQHF. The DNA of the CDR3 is TGTGCCAGCAGCCCGGACAGGGATATGCAGCCCCAGCATTTT. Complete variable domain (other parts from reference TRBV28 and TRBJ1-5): DVKVTQSSRYLVKRTGEKVFLECVQDMDHENMFWYRQDPGLGLRLIYFSYDVKMKEKGDIPEGYSVSREKKERFSLILESASTNQTSMYLCASSPDRDMQPQHFGDGTRLSIL.

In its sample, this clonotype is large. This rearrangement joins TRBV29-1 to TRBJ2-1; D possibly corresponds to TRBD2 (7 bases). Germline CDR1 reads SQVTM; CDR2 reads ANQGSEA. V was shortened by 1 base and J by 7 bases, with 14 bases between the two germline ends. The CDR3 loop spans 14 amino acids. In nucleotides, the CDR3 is TGCAGCGTTGAAGCGGGGGGCGACACTAATGAGCAGTTCTTC. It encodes CSVEAGGDTNEQFF.

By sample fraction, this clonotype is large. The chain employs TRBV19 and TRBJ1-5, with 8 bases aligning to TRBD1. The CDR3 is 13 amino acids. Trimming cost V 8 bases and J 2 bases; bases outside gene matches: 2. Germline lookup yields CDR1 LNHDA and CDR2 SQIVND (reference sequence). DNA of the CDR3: TGTGCCAGTCAACAGGGGGGCAATCAGCCCCAGCATTTT. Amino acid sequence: CASQQGGNQPQHF.

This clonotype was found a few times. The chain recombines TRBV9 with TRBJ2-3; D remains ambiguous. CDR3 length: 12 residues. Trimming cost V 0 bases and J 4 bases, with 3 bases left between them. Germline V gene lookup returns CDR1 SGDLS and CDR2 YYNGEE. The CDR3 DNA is TGTGCCAGCAGCGTAGGGGCAGATACGCAGTATTTT. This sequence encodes CASSVGADTQYF.

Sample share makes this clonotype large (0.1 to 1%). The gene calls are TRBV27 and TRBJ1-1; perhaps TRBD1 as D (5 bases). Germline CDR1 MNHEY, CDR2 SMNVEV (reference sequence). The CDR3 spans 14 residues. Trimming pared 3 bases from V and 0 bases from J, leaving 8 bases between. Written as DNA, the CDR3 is TGTGCCAGCAGTTTCAGGGCCCTGAACACTGAAGCTTTCTTT. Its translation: CASSFRALNTEAFF.

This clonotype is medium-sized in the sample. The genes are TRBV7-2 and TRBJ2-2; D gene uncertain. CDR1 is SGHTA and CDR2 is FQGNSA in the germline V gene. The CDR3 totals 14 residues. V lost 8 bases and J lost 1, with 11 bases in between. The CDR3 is CASPGPVNTGELFF. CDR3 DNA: TGTGCCAGCCCTGGGCCAGTGAACACCGGGGAGCTGTTTTTT.

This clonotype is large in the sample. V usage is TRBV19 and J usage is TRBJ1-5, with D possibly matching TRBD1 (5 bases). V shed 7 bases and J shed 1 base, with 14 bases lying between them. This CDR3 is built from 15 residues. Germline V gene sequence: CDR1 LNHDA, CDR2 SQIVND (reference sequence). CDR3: CASNADRTSNQPQHF. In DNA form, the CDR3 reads TGTGCCAGTAACGCCGACAGAACCAGCAATCAGCCCCAGCATTTT.

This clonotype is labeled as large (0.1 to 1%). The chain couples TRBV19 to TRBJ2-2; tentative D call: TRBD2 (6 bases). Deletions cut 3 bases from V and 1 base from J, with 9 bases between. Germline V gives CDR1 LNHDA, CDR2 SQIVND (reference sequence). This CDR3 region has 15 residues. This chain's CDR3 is CASSIGGWNTGELFF. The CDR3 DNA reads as TGTGCCAGTAGTATCGGAGGGTGGAACACCGGGGAGCTGTTTTTT.

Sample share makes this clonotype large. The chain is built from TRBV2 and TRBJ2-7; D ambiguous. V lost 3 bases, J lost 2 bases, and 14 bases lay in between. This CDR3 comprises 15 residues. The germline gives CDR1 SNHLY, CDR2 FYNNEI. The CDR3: CASSDLKVVPYEQYF. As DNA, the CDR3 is TGTGCCAGCAGTGATTTAAAAGTCGTCCCCTACGAGCAGTACTTC. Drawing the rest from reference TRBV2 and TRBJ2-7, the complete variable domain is EPEVTQTPSHQVTQMGQEVILRCVPISNHLYFYWYRQILGQKVEFLVSFYNNEISEKSEIFDDQFSVERPDGSNFTLKIRSTKLEDSAMYFCASSDLKVVPYEQYFGPGTRLTVT.

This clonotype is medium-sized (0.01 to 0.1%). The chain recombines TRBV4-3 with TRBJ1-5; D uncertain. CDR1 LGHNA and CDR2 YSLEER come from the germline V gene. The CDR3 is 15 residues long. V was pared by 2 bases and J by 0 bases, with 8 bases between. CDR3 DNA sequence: TGCGCCAGCAGCCAATATCGCGGTAGCAATCAGCCCCAGCATTTT. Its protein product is CASSQYRGSNQPQHF.

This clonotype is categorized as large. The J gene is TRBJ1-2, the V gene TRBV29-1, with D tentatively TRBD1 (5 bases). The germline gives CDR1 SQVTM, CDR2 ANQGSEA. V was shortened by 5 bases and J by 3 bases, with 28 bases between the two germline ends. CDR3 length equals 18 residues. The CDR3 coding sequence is TGCAGCGTTTGGGGCAGGGCAGGAACCGAATCTTCCTACTATGGCTACACCTTC. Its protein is CSVWGRAGTESSYYGYTF.

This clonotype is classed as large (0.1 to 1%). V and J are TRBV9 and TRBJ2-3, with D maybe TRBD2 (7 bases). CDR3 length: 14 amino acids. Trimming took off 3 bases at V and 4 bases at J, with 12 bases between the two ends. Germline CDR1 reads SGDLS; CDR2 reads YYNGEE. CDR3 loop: CASSAGGGPDTQYF. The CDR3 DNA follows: TGTGCCAGCAGCGCTGGGGGGGGGCCAGATACGCAGTATTTT.

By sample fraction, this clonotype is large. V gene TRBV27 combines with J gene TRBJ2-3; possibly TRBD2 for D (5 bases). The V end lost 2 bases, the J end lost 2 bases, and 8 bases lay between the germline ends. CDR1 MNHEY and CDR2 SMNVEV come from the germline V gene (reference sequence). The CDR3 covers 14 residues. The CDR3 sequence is CASSLVALTDTQYF. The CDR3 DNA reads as TGTGCCAGCAGTTTAGTAGCGCTCACAGATACGCAGTATTTT.

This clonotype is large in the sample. CDR3 DNA sequence: TGTGCCTGGAGTTCCAGGACAGGAGTAAAAAACATTCAGTACTTC. This codes for CAWSSRTGVKNIQYF. This chain connects TRBV30 to TRBJ2-4; TRBD1 matches 7 bases. Germline V lookup: CDR1 GTSNPN, CDR2 SVGIG (reference sequence). CDR3 length: 15 residues. Trimming cost V 2 bases and J 4 bases; bases outside gene matches: 8.

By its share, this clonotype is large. CDR3 loop: CASSRGTLAGLYEQYF. CDR3 DNA sequence: TGTGCCAGCAGCCGGGGGACCCTAGCGGGCCTCTACGAGCAGTACTTC. The rearrangement joins TRBV3-1 to TRBJ2-7, with TRBD2 matching over 8 bases. The CDR3 totals 16 residues. Unmatched junction bases numbered 11, after V lost 4 bases and J lost 3 bases. Germline-derived CDR1 and CDR2 are LGHDT and YNNKEL (reference sequence).

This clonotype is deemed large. CDR3 DNA: TGTGCCAGCAGCTTGGCCCCGGCTAGCGGCCCCTTAATGGATACGCAGTATTTT. Translating it yields CASSLAPASGPLMDTQYF. The chain links TRBV5-4 to TRBJ2-3; 7 bases are shared with TRBD2. This CDR3 comprises 18 residues. Unmatched junction bases numbered 16, after V lost 0 bases and J lost 6 bases. Looked up from germline, CDR1 is SGHNT and CDR2 is YYREEE (reference sequence).